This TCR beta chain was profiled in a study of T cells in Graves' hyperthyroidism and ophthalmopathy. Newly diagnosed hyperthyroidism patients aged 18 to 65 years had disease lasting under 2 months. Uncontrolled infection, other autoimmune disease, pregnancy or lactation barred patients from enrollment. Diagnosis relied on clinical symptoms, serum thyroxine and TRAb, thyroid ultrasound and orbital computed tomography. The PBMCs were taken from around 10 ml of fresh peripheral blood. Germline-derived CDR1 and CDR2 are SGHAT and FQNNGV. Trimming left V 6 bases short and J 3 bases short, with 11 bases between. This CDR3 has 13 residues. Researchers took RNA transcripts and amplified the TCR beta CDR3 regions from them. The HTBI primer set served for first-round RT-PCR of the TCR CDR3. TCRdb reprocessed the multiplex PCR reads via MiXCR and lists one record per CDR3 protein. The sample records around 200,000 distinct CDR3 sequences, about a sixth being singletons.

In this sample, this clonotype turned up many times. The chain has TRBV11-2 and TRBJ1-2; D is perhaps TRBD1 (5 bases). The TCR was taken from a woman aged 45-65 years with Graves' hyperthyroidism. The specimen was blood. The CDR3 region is CASRSGRDYGYTF. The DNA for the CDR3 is TGTGCCAGCAGATCAGGGCGTGACTATGGCTACACCTTC.